This T cell receptor beta chain was sequenced in a study of blood T cell repertoires in COVID-19. The wider study: Sites in the United States, Italy and Spain provided acute and convalescent COVID-19 samples.

Per germline, CDR1 SGHNT and CDR2 YYREEE (reference sequence). V was clipped by 0 bases and J by 1 base; unmatched bases: 2. This CDR3 comprises 15 residues. Measured with immunoSEQ multiplex PCR; TCRdb has only the in-frame clones, and not every one. The sample has about 40,000 clones, roughly 80% seen once; the top ten hold more than 2%. The sequence was collected from an older woman with acute or convalescent COVID-19. Material: peripheral blood. The chain has TRBV5-4 and TRBJ1-1; 8 nucleotides agree with TRBD1. The CDR3 bases are TGTGCCAGCAGCTTGGGTCAGGGGGCGAACACTGAAGCTTTCTTT. This translates into CASSLGQGANTEAFF.